Shown below are 3 T cell receptor beta chains from a single sample sequenced in a study of early T cells in non-severe SARS-CoV-2 infection. TCRdb reprocessed the 5' RACE reads via MiXCR and lists one record per CDR3 protein. Of more than 50,000 distinct CDR3 sequences in the sample, around 5.6% were seen once. The sequencing input was whole blood. The receptor set was obtained from an adult who was a healthcare worker with PCR-confirmed SARS-CoV-2 infection or an uninfected control (not recorded which).

The table lists this clonotype with many counts. CDR3 protein: CASSTRPGAGSYGYTF. CDR3 DNA: TGTGCCAGCAGCACCCGCCCAGGGGCGGGGTCCTATGGCTACACCTTC. J is TRBJ1-2 and V is TRBV13; D is perhaps TRBD1 (6 bases). The CDR3 contains 16 residues. Germline V gives CDR1 PRHDT, CDR2 FYEKMQ (reference sequence). V was clipped by 5 bases and J by 4 bases, with 20 bases between them.

A word on this clonotype: Possible read error: a much larger clone is one base away. The chain combines TRBV5-6 with TRBJ2-1; no clear D. Trimming stripped 4 bases from V and 2 bases from J, with 13 bases between. The CDR3 extends over 15 amino acids. The germline gives CDR1 SGHDT, CDR2 YYEEEE. CDR3 nucleotides: TGTGCCAGCAGCCCGAGACACTCTACCTACAATGAGCAGTTCTTC. Its protein product is CASSPRHSTYNEQFF.

This clonotype came up a few times. This chain's CDR3 is CSVVMWEGPETQYF. DNA for the CDR3: TGCAGCGTTGTTATGTGGGAGGGCCCAGAGACCCAGTACTTC. The chain is built from TRBV29-1 and TRBJ2-5, with 7 bases identical to TRBD2. Germline V gene sequence: CDR1 SQVTM, CDR2 ANQGSEA. The V gene end was trimmed by 4 bases and the J gene end by 4 bases; junction bases not matched to a gene: 9. This CDR3 is built from 14 residues.